This T cell receptor (beta chain) was sequenced during a study of human T cells and chemical hapten exposure. Broader study findings: No change in TCRs above 1 in 1000 frequency was produced by DPC sensitization.

Deletions cut 4 bases from V and 5 bases from J, with 14 bases between. Germline CDR1 reads LGHDT; CDR2 reads YNNKEL (reference sequence). The CDR3 loop spans 14 amino acids. TCRdb ran MiXCR on the RACE reads and lists one entry per CDR3 protein. Of more than 75,000 distinct CDR3 sequences in the sample, 7% to 9% were seen once. Stated time point: healthy volunteer bleed at 6 weeks. Unseparated into fractions, whole blood served as the source from which total RNA was extracted. In its sample, this clonotype was seen many times. Its antigen remains unknown. The receptor was isolated from a male donor in good health. Some clones in this sample may be carry-over from other donors' samples. Sequences were obtained from whole blood. The V gene is TRBV3-1, the J gene TRBJ1-1; perhaps TRBD1 as D (6 bases). CDR3 DNA sequence: TGTGCCAGCAGCCTCACGACAGGAGGAACTGAAGCTTTCTTT. This gives the protein CASSLTTGGTEAFF.